A selection of T cell receptor beta chains follows, all from one sample in a study of blood T cell repertoires in COVID-19. The repertoire was sequenced with immunoSEQ multiplex PCR; TCRdb's copy has only in-frame clones and lacks some. Among some 76,000 clones, around 80% were seen once, and the ten largest hold roughly 12%. The sample taken for sequencing was peripheral blood. The receptors here all came from a man aged 50 to 60 with COVID-19, enrolled during active disease. Each CDR3 is given with its conserved first and last residue. The order of the fields is clone size, D gene, V gene, J gene, CDR3 DNA, CDR3 protein. The D gene is left open where the match is weak. Expanded clones are given a class, and other clones once, few, many or no size at all.

NA	TRBD1	TRBV7-9	TRBJ2-2	TGTGCCAGCAGCTTGAAAGGGGGCATCGGGGAGCTGTTTTTT	CASSLKGGIGELFF
NA	TRBD2	TRBV19	TRBJ2-4	TGTGCCAGTAGTGCACTCCTAGCGGGGCCCAAAAACATTCAGTACTTC	CASSALLAGPKNIQYF
few	TRBD1	TRBV6-5	TRBJ1-6	TGTGCCAGCAGTCGGGACAGGGGGGATTCACCCCTCCACTTT	CASSRDRGDSPLHF
NA	NA	TRBV6-1	TRBJ2-4	TGTGCCAGCAGTGAAGCCGGGGGGCCCCAAAACATTCAGTACTTC	CASSEAGGPQNIQYF
NA	NA	TRBV7-3	TRBJ2-2	TGTGCCAGCAGCTCCCAGGGGGGAAACACCGGGGAGCTGTTTTTT	CASSSQGGNTGELFF
NA	NA	TRBV18	TRBJ2-7	TGTGCCAGCTCGTCAACAGGCTACGAGCAGTACTTC	CASSSTGYEQYF
NA	TRBD1	TRBV6-1	TRBJ1-2	TGTGCCAGCAGTGAAGCGGAGTCAGGGGGCTATGGCTACACCTTC	CASSEAESGGYGYTF
NA	NA	TRBV1	TRBJ2-3	TGCACCAGCACGTTGGAGGTTTCTCAAGATACGCAGTATTTT	CTSTLEVSQDTQYF
NA	NA	TRBV5-6	TRBJ2-7	TGTGCCAGCAGCTTGAGCCAGGGGTTCTACGAGCAGTACTTC	CASSLSQGFYEQYF
NA	NA	TRBV7-2	TRBJ1-2	TGTGCCAGCAGCCTCACCGGGGGTTTTTTTGGCTACACCTTC	CASSLTGGFFGYTF
once	NA	TRBV6-5	TRBJ1-3	TGTGCCAGCAGTTACCCAGGACAGAACTCTGGAAACACCATATATTTT	CASSYPGQNSGNTIYF
NA	NA	TRBV6-6	TRBJ2-3	TGTGCCAGCAGTTCTTCCCCGGAGGGGGATACGCAGTATTTT	CASSSSPEGDTQYF
few	NA	TRBV28	TRBJ1-1	TGTGCCAGCTCCCACGACGGACATTTGAACACTGAAGCTTTCTTT	CASSHDGHLNTEAFF
few	TRBD2	TRBV7-8	TRBJ2-7	TGTGCCAGCAGCCTAATATCCGGGACTAGCGGGACTCGCGGTATTTACGAGCAGTACTTC	CASSLISGTSGTRGIYEQYF
NA	NA	TRBV10-1	TRBJ2-2	TGCGCCAGCAGTGATTCTTTGGAGGCCGGGGAGCTGTTTTTT	CASSDSLEAGELFF
NA	NA	TRBV27	TRBJ1-6	TGTGCCAGCAGTTTTGACAGTCATTCACCCCTCCACTTT	CASSFDSHSPLHF
NA	TRBD1	TRBV24-1	TRBJ1-5	TGTGCCACCAGTGACCCCGGGACAGACGTAAATCAGCCCCAGCATTTT	CATSDPGTDVNQPQHF
few	TRBD1	TRBV5-5	TRBJ2-5	TGTGCCAGCAGCCATTTCGACAGGGAGGAGACCCAGTACTTC	CASSHFDREETQYF
NA	TRBD2	TRBV5-1	TRBJ2-1	TGCGCCAGCAGCTTGGGGACTAGCGGGAGTTCCAATGAGCAGTTCTTC	CASSLGTSGSSNEQFF
NA	TRBD2	TRBV5-4	TRBJ2-1	TGTGCCAGCAGCCCAGCTAGCGGGGCCTTCTACAATGAGCAGTTCTTC	CASSPASGAFYNEQFF
once	NA	TRBV24-1	TRBJ1-2	TGTGCCACCAGTGTTGGAGGGGCTGATAACTATGGCTACACCTTC	CATSVGGADNYGYTF
NA	TRBD1	TRBV9	TRBJ2-1	TGTGCCAGCAGCAATACAGGGGGCGGAGATGAGCAGTTCTTC	CASSNTGGGDEQFF
NA	NA	TRBV20-1	TRBJ1-6	TGCAGTGCTAGTTCCGGTGAGATCTATAATTCACCCCTCCACTTT	CSASSGEIYNSPLHF
NA	NA	TRBV25-1	TRBJ2-7	TGTGCCAGCAGTGACAGCTACGAGCAGTACTTC	CASSDSYEQYF
NA	TRBD1	TRBV3-1/TRBV3-2	TRBJ1-2	TGTGCCAGCAGCCTCCCGGGACAGGGGGCGGATGGCTACACCTTC	CASSLPGQGADGYTF
NA	TRBD2	TRBV6-6	TRBJ2-2	TGTGCCAGCAGTCACATGGGACTAGCGGTTAACACCGGGGAGCTGTTTTTT	CASSHMGLAVNTGELFF
NA	TRBD2	TRBV9	TRBJ2-5	TGTGCCAGCAGCGTAGGACTAGCGGGAGACGGACAAGAGACCCAGTACTTC	CASSVGLAGDGQETQYF
once	NA	TRBV7-2	TRBJ2-4	TGTGCCAGCAAATTAGGAGAGGTCCTAAACATTCAGTACTTC	CASKLGEVLNIQYF
NA	NA	TRBV5-4	TRBJ2-1	TGTGCCAGCAGCCCCCCAGGGGTTTTGAACAATGAGCAGTTCTTC	CASSPPGVLNNEQFF
NA	TRBD2	TRBV27	TRBJ2-7	TGTGCCAGCAGTTTACAGGCGGGAGCTGTCTACGAGCAGTACTTC	CASSLQAGAVYEQYF
NA	NA	TRBV6-6	TRBJ2-7	TGTGCCAGCACCCCCTCACGGGGGAGCTCCTACGAGCAGTACTTC	CASTPSRGSSYEQYF
NA	TRBD1	TRBV19	TRBJ1-4	TGTGCCAGTAATCTCGGGACAGGATCTGAAAAACTGTTTTTT	CASNLGTGSEKLFF
NA	TRBD2	TRBV11-2	TRBJ2-7	TGTGCCAGCAGCTTAGGGCGGGGGGGTTTCGCCTACGAGCAGTACTTC	CASSLGRGGFAYEQYF
NA	TRBD1	TRBV24-1	TRBJ2-1	TGTGCCACCAGTGATCCCTCCGGGACAGCCTACAATGAGCAGTTCTTC	CATSDPSGTAYNEQFF
few	TRBD1	TRBV27	TRBJ1-2	TGTGCCTGTACCAGGGGGCGCAGCTATGGCTACACCTTC	CACTRGRSYGYTF
NA	NA	TRBV7-2	TRBJ2-7	TGTGCCAGCAGCTTGGGCCCCGGTGACGAGCAGTACTTC	CASSLGPGDEQYF
NA	NA	TRBV5-8	TRBJ2-7	TGTGCCAGCAGCTTGGGGGGGCTACACGAGCAGTACTTC	CASSLGGLHEQYF
NA	TRBD2	TRBV13	TRBJ2-7	TGTGCCAGCAGCGAAACACTAGCGCCCTGGGAGCAGTACTTC	CASSETLAPWEQYF
NA	TRBD1	TRBV12-3/TRBV12-4	TRBJ1-6	TGTGCCAGCCAGGAGACAGGGTTTTCACCCCTCCACTTT	CASQETGFSPLHF
once	NA	TRBV7-2	TRBJ2-5	TGTGCCAGCAGCCCCCAGCGCGGGATGGGAGAGACCCAGTACTTC	CASSPQRGMGETQYF
NA	TRBD1	TRBV5-4	TRBJ2-7	TGTGCCAGCAGCTTCCAGGGACAGGGCTACGAGCAGTACTTC	CASSFQGQGYEQYF
NA	NA	TRBV3-1/TRBV3-2	TRBJ2-5	TGTGCCAGCAGCCAAGATATCGGGGAAACTCCCAAAGAGACCCAGTACTTC	CASSQDIGETPKETQYF
NA	TRBD1	TRBV12-3/TRBV12-4	TRBJ1-5	TGTGCCAGCAGCTCGGGACAGCATCAGCCCCAGCATTTT	CASSSGQHQPQHF
NA	NA	TRBV30	TRBJ1-3	TGTGCCTGGAGTCCTCTCACAGCCCCCGTAGGCGGAAACACCATATATTTT	CAWSPLTAPVGGNTIYF
NA	TRBD1	TRBV6-5	TRBJ1-2	TGTGCCACCCACAGGGGGCAGGATGGCTACACCTTC	CATHRGQDGYTF
NA	TRBD1	TRBV18	TRBJ1-4	TGTGCCAGCTCTCTACAGGGGAACTATGAAAAACTGTTTTTT	CASSLQGNYEKLFF
NA	NA	TRBV6-5	TRBJ2-7	TGTGCCAGCATGTCGGGGATCCCCCTCGAGCAGTACTTC	CASMSGIPLEQYF
once	TRBD1	TRBV19	TRBJ1-3	TGTGCCAGCTCCGGACAGGTTGGAAACACCATATATTTT	CASSGQVGNTIYF
NA	NA	TRBV5-1	TRBJ2-5	TGCGCCAGCAGCTTGGAGGGGAACCAGTACTTC	CASSLEGNQYF
NA	NA	TRBV2	TRBJ2-7	TGTGCCAGCAGTGAAAAACTAGTTGTTGTCCACGAGCAGTACTTC	CASSEKLVVVHEQYF
NA	TRBD1	TRBV12-3/TRBV12-4	TRBJ1-1	TGTGCCAGCAGTCCTAGACAGGGTCTGGCTTTCTTT	CASSPRQGLAFF
NA	TRBD1	TRBV11-2	TRBJ1-2	TGTGCCAGCAGCTTAGTAGCAGGGGGAGGCTACACCTTC	CASSLVAGGGYTF
NA	TRBD2	TRBV23-1	TRBJ2-3	TGCGCCAGCGGCCCGACCGGGCTAGCGGGCCTACCCGATACGCAGTATTTT	CASGPTGLAGLPDTQYF
NA	TRBD2	TRBV2	TRBJ2-7	TGTGCCAGCAGTTCTCTTAGGACTAGCGGGAAGACCTACGAGCAGTACTTC	CASSSLRTSGKTYEQYF
NA	TRBD1	TRBV28	TRBJ2-3	TGTGCCAGCAGTCCTAGACAGACAGGGGTCAGCACAGATACGCAGTATTTT	CASSPRQTGVSTDTQYF
NA	NA	TRBV9	TRBJ2-1	TGTGCCAGCAGCGTAGAACAGGGTGAGCAGTTCTTC	CASSVEQGEQFF
once	TRBD2	TRBV5-1	TRBJ2-1	TGCGCCAGCAGGGGACTAGCGGGAGTAGATGAGCAGTTCTTC	CASRGLAGVDEQFF
NA	NA	TRBV28	TRBJ1-3	TGTGCCAGCAGCCCTGATCTGAGATCTGGAAACACCATATATTTT	CASSPDLRSGNTIYF